This TCR beta chain emerged from a study of T cell repertoires in cytomegalovirus infection. The wider study: Used in the study were CMV epitopes, some recently identified and HLA-C-restricted, others well-studied and HLA-B-restricted. It was the public TCR beta signatures that indicated both CMV infection and matching HLA type. Notes on the study in general: Across the ex vivo response, the dominant clonotypes were HLA-C-restricted CMV-specific TCR beta clonotypes. Carriers of CMV and the relevant HLA type were discriminated by public TCR beta frequency.

This clonotype has a count of ten or more. Its antigen remains unidentified. V gave up 5 bases and J gave up 2 bases, with 10 bases separating them. Per germline, CDR1 SGHVS and CDR2 FQNEAQ. CDR3 length: 13 amino acids. TCRdb reprocessed the reads via MiXCR and lists one record per CDR3 protein. The sample includes about a million distinct CDR3 sequences, 30% to 40% seen only once; the top ten take about 14%. The rearrangement joins TRBV7-8 to TRBJ2-7; D may correspond to TRBD1 or TRBD2 (5 bases each). The material was cultured CD8+ T cells from PBMCs, obtained from culture after CMV antigen stimulation. This receptor was obtained from a human donor in good health (CMV status not recorded). Some clones in this sample may be carry-over from other donors' samples. The CDR3 is CASSRGPAYEQYF. The CDR3 DNA reads TGTGCCAGCAGCCGGGGCCCCGCCTACGAGCAGTACTTC.